A single sample is the source of the 11 T cell receptor beta chains below, sequenced in a study of T cell repertoires in cytomegalovirus infection. TCRdb redid the calling of the reads with MiXCR, one entry per CDR3 protein. The sample has 800,000 to 950,000 distinct CDR3 sequences, about 30% seen once; the top ten hold about an eighth. Their antigens are not known. The sequences come from cultured CD8+ T cells from PBMCs, collected from culture after CMV antigen stimulation. Every receptor here comes from a human donor in good health (CMV status not recorded). Some clones in this sample may be carry-over from other donors' samples.

This chain joins TRBV9 and TRBJ2-2; D remains unclear. Deletions cut 0 bases from V and 7 bases from J, with 4 bases between. Germline values: CDR1 SGDLS, CDR2 YYNGEE. The CDR3 spans 12 residues. In DNA form, the CDR3 reads TGTGCCAGCAGCGTAGTAAGCGGGGAGCTGTTTTTT. Translating it yields CASSVVSGELFF.

CDR3 DNA: TGCAGTGCTAGACCAAGAATGAACACTGAAGCTTTCTTT. Translated, it gives CSARPRMNTEAFF. This chain links TRBV20-1 with TRBJ1-1, with unresolved D. With 2 bases removed from V and 0 bases from J, the gap between germline ends came to 7 bases. The CDR3 consists of 13 residues. Germline V CDR1 and CDR2: DFQATT, SNEGSKA (reference sequence).

This clonotype has just a few counts. CDR3 bases: TGTGCCAGCAGCCCTCAGGGAAAACTGTTTTTT. This translates into CASSPQGKLFF. V gene TRBV12-3 or TRBV12-4 combines with J gene TRBJ1-4, with D perhaps TRBD1 (5 bases). This CDR3 has 11 amino acids. V shed 6 bases and J shed 10 bases, with 9 bases lying between them.

The rearrangement links TRBV4-1 to TRBJ2-5; 11 nucleotides agree with TRBD2. V lost 1 base to trimming and J lost 3 bases; unmatched junction nucleotides: 1. Germline loops: CDR1 MGHRA, CDR2 YSYEKL. The CDR3 spans 15 residues. CDR3 sequence reads: CASSQVLAGEETQYF. Written as DNA, the CDR3 is TGCGCCAGCAGCCAAGTACTAGCGGGGGAAGAGACCCAGTACTTC.

This clonotype was observed at least ten times. The rearrangement links TRBV7-2 to TRBJ2-1; no clear D gene. The V end was cut by 7 bases, the J end by 4 bases, with 8 bases between. CDR3 length: 12 residues. Germline V gene lookup returns CDR1 SGHTA and CDR2 FQGNSA. The CDR3 DNA sequence: TGTGCCAGCAAATATGGATACAATGAGCAGTTCTTC. Amino acid sequence: CASKYGYNEQFF.

This clonotype was counted many times. The chain has TRBV7-6 and TRBJ2-5; D is tentatively TRBD1 or TRBD2 (5 bases each). Germline CDR1 reads SGHVS; CDR2 reads FNYEAQ. The CDR3 runs to 15 residues. Between the trimmed V and J ends, which lost 2 bases and 2 bases, there was a span of 12 bases. The CDR3 bases are TGTGCCAGCAGCTTATGGGGGAATCAGCAAGAGACCCAGTACTTC. Its translation is CASSLWGNQQETQYF.

For this clonotype: The junction departs from germline at one end; a sequencing error may be responsible. The CDR3 region is CTSSLDREITEAFF. As DNA, the CDR3 is TGTACCAGCAGCTTGGATCGGGAAATCACTGAAGCTTTCTTT. This sequence joins TRBV5-6 and TRBJ1-1; D remains ambiguous. This CDR3 has 14 amino acids. Germline loops: CDR1 SGHDT, CDR2 YYEEEE.

The chain recombines TRBV11-2 with TRBJ2-3; D is unclear. The CDR3 runs 15 residues. The germline V gene has CDR1 SGHAT and CDR2 FQNNGV. V was pared by 2 bases and J by 0 bases, with 9 bases between. For the CDR3, the DNA is TGTGCCAGCAGCTTATCTGGCCGGAGCACAGATACGCAGTATTTT. As protein: CASSLSGRSTDTQYF. The whole variable domain, filled in from reference TRBV11-2 and TRBJ2-3, reads EAGVAQSPRYKIIEKRQSVAFWCNPISGHATLYWYQQILGQGPKLLIQFQNNGVVDDSQLPKDRFSAERLKGVDSTLKIQPAKLEDSAVYLCASSLSGRSTDTQYFGPGTRLTVL.

The J gene is TRBJ2-3, the V gene TRBV6-1; 8 nucleotides line up with TRBD2. This CDR3 is 17 amino acids long. The V segment lost 7 bases and the J segment 3 bases; nucleotides outside the gene matches: 15. Germline-derived CDR1 and CDR2 are MNHNS and SASEGT. CDR3 sequence: CASTLNIAGTRTDTQYF. The CDR3, as DNA: TGTGCCAGCACCCTAAATATAGCGGGGACAAGGACAGATACGCAGTATTTT.

The chain has TRBV2 and TRBJ2-1; a possible D gene is TRBD2 (6 bases). The CDR3 is made up of 16 amino acids. The germline V gene has CDR1 SNHLY and CDR2 FYNNEI. Trimming took off 2 bases at V and 2 bases at J, with 13 bases between the two ends. This CDR3 is CASSELAEGPYNEQFF. CDR3 coding DNA: TGTGCCAGCAGTGAATTAGCGGAGGGCCCCTACAATGAGCAGTTCTTC.

The rearrangement joins TRBV7-6 to TRBJ1-1; D is unresolved. V was cut by 0 bases and J by 7 bases, with 18 bases left in between. Germline-derived CDR1 and CDR2 are SGHVS and FNYEAQ. The CDR3 loop spans 16 amino acids. Here the CDR3 reads CASSLAAGSVKGEAFF. CDR3 bases: TGTGCCAGCAGCTTAGCGGCTGGGTCCGTCAAGGGTGAAGCTTTCTTT. The entire variable domain, with the rest obtained from reference TRBV7-6 and TRBJ1-1, is as follows: GAGVSQSPRYKVTKRGQDVALRCDPISGHVSLYWYRQALGQGPEFLTYFNYEAQQDKSGLPNDRFSAERPEGSISTLTIQRTEQRDSAMYRCASSLAAGSVKGEAFFGQGTRLTVV.